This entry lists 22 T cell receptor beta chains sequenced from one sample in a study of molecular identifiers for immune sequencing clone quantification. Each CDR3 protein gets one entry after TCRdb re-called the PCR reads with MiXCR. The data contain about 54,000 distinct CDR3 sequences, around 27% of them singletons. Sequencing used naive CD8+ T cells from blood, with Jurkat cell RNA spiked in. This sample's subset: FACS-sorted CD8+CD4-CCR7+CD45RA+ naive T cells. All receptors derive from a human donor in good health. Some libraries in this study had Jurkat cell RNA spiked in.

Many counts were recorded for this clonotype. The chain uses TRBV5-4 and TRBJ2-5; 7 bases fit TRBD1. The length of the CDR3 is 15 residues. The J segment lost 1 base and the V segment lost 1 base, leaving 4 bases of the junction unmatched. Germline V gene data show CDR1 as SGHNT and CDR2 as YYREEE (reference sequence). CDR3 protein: CASSLRGGPQETQYF. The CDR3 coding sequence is TGTGCCAGCAGCTTGCGAGGGGGCCCCCAAGAGACCCAGTACTTC.

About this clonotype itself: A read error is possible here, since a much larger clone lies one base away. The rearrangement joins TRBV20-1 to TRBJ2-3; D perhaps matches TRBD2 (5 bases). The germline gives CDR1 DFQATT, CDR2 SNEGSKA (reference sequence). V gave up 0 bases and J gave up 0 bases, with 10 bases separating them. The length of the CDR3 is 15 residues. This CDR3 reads CSARDRETSTDTQYF. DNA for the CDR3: TGCAGTGCTAGAGATAGGGAGACTAGCACAGATACGCAGTATTTT.

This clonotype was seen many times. CDR3 sequence reads: CASSVVDYESNQPQHF. The CDR3 coding sequence is TGTGCCAGCAGCGTAGTAGACTACGAAAGCAATCAGCCCCAGCATTTT. The V gene is TRBV9, the J gene TRBJ1-5; D is undetermined. V lost 0 bases to trimming and J lost 1 base, with 11 bases between them. Germline values: CDR1 SGDLS, CDR2 YYNGEE. The CDR3 has 16 residues. Full variable domain (outside the CDR3, taken from reference TRBV9 and TRBJ1-5): DSGVTQTPKHLITATGQRVTLRCSPRSGDLSVYWYQQSLDQGLQFLIQYYNGEERAKGNILERFSAQQFPDLHSELNLSSLELGDSALYFCASSVVDYESNQPQHFGDGTRLSIL.

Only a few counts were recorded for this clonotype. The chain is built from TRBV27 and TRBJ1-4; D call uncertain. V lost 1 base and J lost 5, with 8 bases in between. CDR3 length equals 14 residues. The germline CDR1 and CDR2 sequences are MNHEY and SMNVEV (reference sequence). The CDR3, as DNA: TGTGCCAGCAGTTTATTGGGATACAATGAAAAACTGTTTTTT. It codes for CASSLLGYNEKLFF.

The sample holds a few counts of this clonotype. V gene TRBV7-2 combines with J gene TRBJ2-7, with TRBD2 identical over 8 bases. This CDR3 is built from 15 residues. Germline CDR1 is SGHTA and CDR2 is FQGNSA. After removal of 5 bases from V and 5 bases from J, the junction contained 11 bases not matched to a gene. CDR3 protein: CASSAMPAGVHEQYF. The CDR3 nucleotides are TGTGCCAGCAGCGCGATGCCAGCGGGAGTACACGAGCAGTACTTC. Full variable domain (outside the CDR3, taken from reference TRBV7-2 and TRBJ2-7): GAGVSQSPSNKVTEKGKDVELRCDPISGHTALYWYRQSLGQGLEFLIYFQGNSAPDKSGLPSDRFSAERTGGSVSTLTIQRTQQEDSAVYLCASSAMPAGVHEQYFGPGTRLTVT.

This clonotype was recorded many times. CDR3 residues: CASSFEPNTEAFF. In DNA form, the CDR3 reads TGTGCCAGCAGCTTTGAACCTAACACTGAAGCTTTCTTT. The J gene is TRBJ1-1, the V gene TRBV7-2; D is unresolved. Looked up from germline, CDR1 is SGHTA and CDR2 is FQGNSA. The CDR3 runs 13 residues. Trimming removed 3 bases from V and 2 bases from J, with 7 bases in between.

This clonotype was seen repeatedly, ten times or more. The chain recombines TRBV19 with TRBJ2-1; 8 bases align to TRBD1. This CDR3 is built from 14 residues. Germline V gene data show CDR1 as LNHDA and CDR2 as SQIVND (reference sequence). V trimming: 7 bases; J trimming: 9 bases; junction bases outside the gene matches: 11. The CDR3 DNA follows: TGTGCCAGTACATGGACAGGGTTCACTGGTGAGCAGTTCTTC. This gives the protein CASTWTGFTGEQFF. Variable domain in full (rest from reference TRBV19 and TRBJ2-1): DGGITQSPKYLFRKEGQNVTLSCEQNLNHDAMYWYRQDPGQGLRLIYYSQIVNDFQKGDIAEGYSVSREKKESFPLTVTSAQKNPTAFYLCASTWTGFTGEQFFGPGTRLTVL.

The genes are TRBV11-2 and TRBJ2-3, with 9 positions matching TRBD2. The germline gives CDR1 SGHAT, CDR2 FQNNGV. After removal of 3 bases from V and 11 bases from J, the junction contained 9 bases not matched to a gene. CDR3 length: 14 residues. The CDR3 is CASSFPAGGDGQYF. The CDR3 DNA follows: TGTGCCAGCAGCTTCCCAGCGGGAGGTGACGGGCAGTATTTT.

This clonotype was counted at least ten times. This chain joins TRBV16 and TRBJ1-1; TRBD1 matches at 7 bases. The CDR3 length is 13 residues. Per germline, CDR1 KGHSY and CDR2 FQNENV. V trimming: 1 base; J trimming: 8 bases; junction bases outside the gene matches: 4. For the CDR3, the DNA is TGTGCCAGCAGCCAATGGGGGACAGTAGAAGCTTTCTTT. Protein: CASSQWGTVEAFF.

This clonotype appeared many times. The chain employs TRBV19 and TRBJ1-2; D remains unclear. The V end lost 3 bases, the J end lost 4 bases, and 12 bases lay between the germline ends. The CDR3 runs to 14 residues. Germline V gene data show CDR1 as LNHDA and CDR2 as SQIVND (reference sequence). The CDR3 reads CASSIGISSYGYTF. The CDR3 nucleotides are TGTGCCAGTAGTATTGGCATTAGTAGCTATGGCTACACCTTC.

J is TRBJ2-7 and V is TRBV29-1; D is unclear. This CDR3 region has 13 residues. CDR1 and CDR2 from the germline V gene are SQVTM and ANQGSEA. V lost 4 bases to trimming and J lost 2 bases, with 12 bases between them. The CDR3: CSVGAKETYEQYF. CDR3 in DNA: TGCAGCGTTGGCGCGAAAGAAACCTACGAGCAGTACTTC.

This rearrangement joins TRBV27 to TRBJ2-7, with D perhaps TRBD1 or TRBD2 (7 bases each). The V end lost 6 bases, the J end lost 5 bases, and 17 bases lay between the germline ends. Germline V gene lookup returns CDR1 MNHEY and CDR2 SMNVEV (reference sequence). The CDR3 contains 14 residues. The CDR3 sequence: CASSLRGGWNEQYF. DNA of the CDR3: TGTGCCAGCAGCCTCAGGGGGGGATGGAACGAGCAGTACTTC.

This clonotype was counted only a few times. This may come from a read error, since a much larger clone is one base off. CDR3 in DNA: TGTGCCAGCGGCCCAGGGGGACAGGGTGCGACTGAAGCTTTCTTT. It specifies CASGPGGQGATEAFF. This chain joins TRBV28 and TRBJ1-1; 9 bases are shared with TRBD1. The V segment lost 8 bases and the J segment 5 bases; nucleotides outside the gene matches: 12. This CDR3 is 15 amino acids long. Germline assignment: CDR1 MDHEN and CDR2 SYDVKM.

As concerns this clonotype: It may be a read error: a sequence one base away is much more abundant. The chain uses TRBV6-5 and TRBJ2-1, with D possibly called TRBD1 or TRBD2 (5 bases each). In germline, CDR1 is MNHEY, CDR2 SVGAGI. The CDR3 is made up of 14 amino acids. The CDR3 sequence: CASSYSGPGAERFF. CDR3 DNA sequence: TGTGCCAGCAGTTACTCCGGCCCCGGGGCTGAGCGGTTCTTC.

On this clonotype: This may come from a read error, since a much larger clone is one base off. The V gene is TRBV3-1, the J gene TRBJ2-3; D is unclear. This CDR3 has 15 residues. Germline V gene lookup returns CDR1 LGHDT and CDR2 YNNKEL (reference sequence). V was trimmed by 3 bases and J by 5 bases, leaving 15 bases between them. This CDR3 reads CASSHPLALIDTQYF. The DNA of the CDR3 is TGTGCCAGCAGCCACCCCCTTGCGTTGATAGATACGCAGTATTTT.

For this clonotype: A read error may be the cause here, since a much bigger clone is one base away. The CDR3 DNA is TGTGCCAGCAGTCCCGTCGAGAACACTGAAGCTGTCTTT. This sequence encodes CASSPVENTEAVF. The chain couples TRBV6-2 or TRBV6-3 to TRBJ1-1; D remains ambiguous. The CDR3 spans 13 residues. Germline CDR1 is MNHEY and CDR2 is SVGEGT.

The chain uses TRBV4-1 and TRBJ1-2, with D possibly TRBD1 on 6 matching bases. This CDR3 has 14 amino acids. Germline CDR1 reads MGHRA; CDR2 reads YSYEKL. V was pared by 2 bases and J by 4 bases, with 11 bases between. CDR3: CASSQQGRLYGYTF. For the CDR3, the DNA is TGCGCCAGCAGCCAACAGGGGCGGCTCTATGGCTACACCTTC.

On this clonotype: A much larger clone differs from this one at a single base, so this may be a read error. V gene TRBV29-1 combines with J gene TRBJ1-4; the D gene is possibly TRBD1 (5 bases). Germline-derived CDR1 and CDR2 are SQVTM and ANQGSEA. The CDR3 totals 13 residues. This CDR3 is CSVGGDANEKRFF. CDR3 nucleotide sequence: TGCAGCGTTGGGGGGGACGCGAATGAAAAACGGTTTTTT.

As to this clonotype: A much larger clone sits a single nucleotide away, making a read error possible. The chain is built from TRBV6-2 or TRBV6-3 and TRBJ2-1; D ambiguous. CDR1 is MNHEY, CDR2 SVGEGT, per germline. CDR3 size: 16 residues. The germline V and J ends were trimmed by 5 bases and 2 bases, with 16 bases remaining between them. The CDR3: CASSPPPSTAYNEQFF. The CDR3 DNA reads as TGTGCCAGCAGTCCTCCCCCTAGTACCGCCTACAATGAGCAGTTCTTC.

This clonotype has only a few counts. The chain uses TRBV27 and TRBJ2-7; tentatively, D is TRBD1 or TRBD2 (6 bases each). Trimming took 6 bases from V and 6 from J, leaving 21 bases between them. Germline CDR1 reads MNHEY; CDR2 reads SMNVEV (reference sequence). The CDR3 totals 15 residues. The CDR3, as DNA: TGTGCCAGCAGACAAAGTGGGGGGCCCATCGCCGAGCAGTACTTC. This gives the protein CASRQSGGPIAEQYF.

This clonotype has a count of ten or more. CDR3 DNA sequence: TGTGCCAGCAGTGTGATGGGGGGAACTGAAGCTTTCTTT. Its protein product is CASSVMGGTEAFF. This rearrangement joins TRBV2 to TRBJ1-1, with a weak D call TRBD1 (5 bases). CDR1 and CDR2 (germline): SNHLY, FYNNEI. The germline V and J ends were trimmed by 4 bases and 5 bases, with 11 bases remaining between them. The CDR3 has 13 amino acids.

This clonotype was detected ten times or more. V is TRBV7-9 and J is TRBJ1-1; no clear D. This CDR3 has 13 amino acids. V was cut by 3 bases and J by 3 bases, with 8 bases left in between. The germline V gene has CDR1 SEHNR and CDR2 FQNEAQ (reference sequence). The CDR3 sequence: CASSFPGDTEAFF. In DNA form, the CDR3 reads TGTGCCAGCAGCTTCCCGGGAGACACTGAAGCTTTCTTT.